Shown below are 5 T cell receptor beta chains from a single sample sequenced in a study of T cell clonality in common variable immunodeficiency. This table comes from immunoSEQ multiplex PCR, and its TCRdb copy is limited to in-frame clones, with some not included. Sampling found about 52,000 clones, none seen once. Sequenced: peripheral blood mononuclear cells. These receptors were obtained from a person between 18 and 75 years old in good health.

This clone was seen repeatedly, ten times or more. The read gets to within 3 residues of the CDR3 end, and the germline J gene fills in the rest. The chain links TRBV16 to TRBJ2-5; D unclear. The CDR3 sequence is 14 residues long. Germline values: CDR1 KGHSY, CDR2 FQNENV. V was shortened by 0 bases and J by 2 bases, with 7 bases between the two germline ends. The CDR3 spells CASSQSYGQETQYF. Incomplete CDR3 DNA: TGTGCCAGCAGCCAATCATACGGGCAAGAGACC.

As regards this clone: Read sequence stops 3 residues before the CDR3 end, and the germline J gene provides the missing end. The rearrangement uses TRBV20-1 and TRBJ1-5; 9 bases agree with TRBD1. CDR3 length: 13 residues. CDR1 is DFQATT and CDR2 is SNEGSKA in the germline V gene (reference sequence). V shed 6 bases and J 9 bases; nucleotides not matched to a gene: 9. CDR3 sequence reads: CSASPGQGVPQHF. The sequenced part of the CDR3 DNA is TGCAGTGCCAGTCCGGGACAGGGTGTGCCC.

The table lists this clone with many counts. The DNA ends 3 residues before the CDR3 does, and the rest of the CDR3 is filled in from the germline J gene. The V call is TRBV5-4, the J call TRBJ2-5; 7 bases map to TRBD1. V shed 4 bases and J 1 base; nucleotides not matched to a gene: 7. The length of the CDR3 is 15 residues. Germline V gene data show CDR1 as SGHNT and CDR2 as YYREEE (reference sequence). The CDR3 loop reads CASSEGGSSQETQYF. The CDR3 DNA, read in part, is TGTGCCAGCAGCGAAGGGGGCTCGAGCCAAGAGACC.

Many counts were recorded for this clone. The CDR3 end falls 3 residues outside the read, so it is completed with the germline J gene. The chain links TRBV19 to TRBJ1-2; TRBD1 agrees at 7 bases. Germline values: CDR1 LNHDA, CDR2 SQIVND (reference sequence). The CDR3 contains 13 residues. This CDR3 is CASSNRGVSGYTF. CDR3 DNA, as far as it was read: TGTGCCAGTAGTAACAGGGGAGTCTCGGGC.

To note about this clone: The observed sequence ends 3 residues before the CDR3 terminus, with the missing tail filled in from the germline J gene. The V and J genes are TRBV2 and TRBJ2-3; 7 nucleotides line up with TRBD2. The germline CDR1 and CDR2 sequences are SNHLY and FYNNEI. The CDR3 is 16 amino acids. CDR3 DNA (partial): TGTGCCAGCAGTGAAGCAAGCGGGGCCTCCCAAGAGACG. This codes for CASSEASGASQET. The complete CDR3 reads CASSEASGASQETQYF.